This entry lists 19 T cell receptor beta chains sequenced from one sample in a study of cytomegalovirus exposure and HLA in healthy donors. PCR was performed using 60 Vbeta and 13 Jbeta primers. Some clones are missing from TCRdb's copy, which holds only in-frame ones; the method was immunoSEQ multiplex PCR. The data contain around 94,000 clones, 75% to 90% of them singletons. The sequenced sample consisted of PBMCs. The origin of the receptors is a man aged 40-49 years in good health and CMV-seronegative.

The rearrangement joins TRBV27 to TRBJ1-5; 10 bases line up with TRBD1. Germline lookup yields CDR1 MNHEY and CDR2 SMNVEV (reference sequence). This CDR3 comprises 16 residues. Trimming removed 6 bases from V and 7 bases from J; junction bases left unmatched: 12. For the CDR3, the DNA is TGTGCCAGCAGACCCGGGACAGGGGATCGAGGGCAGCCCCAGCATTTT. Translated: CASRPGTGDRGQPQHF.

The rearrangement uses TRBV7-3 and TRBJ1-3; no reliable D call. Germline loops: CDR1 SGHTA, CDR2 FQGTGA. The CDR3 has 12 residues. V was trimmed by 8 bases and J by 4 bases, leaving 9 bases between them. This CDR3 reads CASRGAGNTIYF. CDR3 coding DNA: TGTGCCAGCCGAGGAGCCGGAAACACCATATATTTT. The full variable domain, with the rest looked up from reference TRBV7-3 and TRBJ1-3, is GAGVSQTPSNKVTEKGKYVELRCDPISGHTALYWYRQSLGQGPEFLIYFQGTGAADDSGLPNDRFFAVRPEGSVSTLKIQRTERGDSAVYLCASRGAGNTIYFGEGSWLTVV.

V gene TRBV4-3 combines with J gene TRBJ2-7; D perhaps matches TRBD1 (5 bases). Germline V gene sequence: CDR1 LGHNA, CDR2 YSLEER. This CDR3 contains 14 residues. V lost 2 bases and J lost 2, with 10 bases in between. CDR3 sequence: CASSQRQGTYEQYF. In nucleotides, the CDR3 is TGCGCCAGCAGCCAACGTCAGGGAACCTACGAGCAGTACTTC.

The gene calls are TRBV7-2 and TRBJ1-2, with TRBD1 as a possible D gene (5 bases). V was clipped by 3 bases and J by 4 bases, with 21 bases between them. This CDR3 contains 17 residues. Germline values: CDR1 SGHTA, CDR2 FQGNSA. CDR3 coding DNA: TGTGCCAGCAGCTTTCGGGTGGGGGGTCGGGAAACCTATGGCTACACCTTC. As protein: CASSFRVGGRETYGYTF.

The chain couples TRBV5-1 to TRBJ1-4, with D possibly matching TRBD1 (5 bases). Per the germline V gene, CDR1 is SGHRS and CDR2 is YFSETQ. This CDR3 is 14 amino acids long. Trimming left V 4 bases short and J 6 bases short, with 13 bases between. CDR3 in DNA: TGCGCCAGCAGCCAAGGAGGGGTGGATGAAAAACTGTTTTTT. This sequence encodes CASSQGGVDEKLFF.

This rearrangement joins TRBV6-5 to TRBJ2-7; 7 nucleotides align to TRBD1. Germline CDR1 MNHEY, CDR2 SVGAGI. CDR3 length: 15 amino acids. V gave up 0 bases and J gave up 6 bases; unmatched junction bases: 8. The CDR3 bases are TGTGCCAGCAGTTACTCTCAACAGGGGAAGAGCGAGCAGTACTTC. Protein sequence: CASSYSQQGKSEQYF.

The chain joins TRBV14 to TRBJ2-6; 8 nucleotides match TRBD2. CDR3 size: 18 residues. Germline V gene lookup returns CDR1 SGHDN and CDR2 FVKESK. Unmatched junction bases numbered 8, after V lost 4 bases and J lost 0 bases. The CDR3 loop is CASSLTLGGGSGANVLTF. The CDR3 DNA reads TGTGCCAGCAGCCTTACTCTCGGGGGGGGCTCTGGGGCCAACGTCCTGACTTTC.

This chain links TRBV13 with TRBJ2-3; 11 bases map to TRBD2. The CDR3 is 18 residues long. Germline V CDR1 and CDR2: PRHDT, FYEKMQ (reference sequence). V gave up 0 bases and J gave up 5 bases; unmatched junction bases: 10. The CDR3 DNA follows: TGTGCCAGCAGCTTAGGTCTTAGCGGGGGGGCCAGGTTAGATACGCAGTATTTT. It translates to CASSLGLSGGARLDTQYF.

V usage is TRBV7-8 and J usage is TRBJ1-2; D might be TRBD1 (5 bases). Deletions cut 1 base from V and 2 bases from J, with 8 bases between. The germline gives CDR1 SGHVS, CDR2 FQNEAQ. The CDR3 runs 14 residues. The CDR3 loop reads CASSLVQGNYGYTF. CDR3 in DNA: TGTGCCAGCAGCTTAGTTCAGGGAAACTATGGCTACACCTTC. Together with reference TRBV7-8 and TRBJ1-2, the CDR3 gives the full variable domain: GAGVSQSPRYKVAKRGQDVALRCDPISGHVSLFWYQQALGQGPEFLTYFQNEAQLDKSGLPSDRFFAERPEGSVSTLKIQRTQQEDSAVYLCASSLVQGNYGYTFGSGTRLTVV.

The chain is built from TRBV15 and TRBJ1-4, with a tentative D call TRBD1 (6 bases). Germline V gene data show CDR1 as LNHNV and CDR2 as YYDKDF (reference sequence). V gave up 4 bases and J gave up 6 bases, with 18 bases separating them. This CDR3 is built from 16 residues. The CDR3 loop reads CATSTYIGGGDEKLFF. The CDR3, as DNA: TGTGCCACCAGCACGTACATAGGAGGGGGGGATGAAAAACTGTTTTTT. Complete variable domain (other parts from reference TRBV15 and TRBJ1-4): DAMVIQNPRYQVTQFGKPVTLSCSQTLNHNVMYWYQQKSSQAPKLLFHYYDKDFNNEADTPDNFQSRRPNTSFCFLDIRSPGLGDTAMYLCATSTYIGGGDEKLFFGSGTQLSVL.

The CDR3 DNA sequence: TGTGCCAGCAGTGTTGCTAGCGGGGGGCCGGTAGCCTACGAGCAGTACTTC. Residues: CASSVASGGPVAYEQYF. V is TRBV2 and J is TRBJ2-7; 11 bases align to TRBD2. The trim removed 4 bases at V and 2 bases at J, leaving 10 bases unmatched. Germline V CDR1 and CDR2: SNHLY, FYNNEI. The CDR3 contains 17 residues.

This rearrangement joins TRBV5-1 to TRBJ2-2; 7 bases match TRBD2. This CDR3 contains 16 residues. V shed 4 bases, J shed 1 base, and the junction held 7 bases outside the gene matches. Germline V gives CDR1 SGHRS, CDR2 YFSETQ. CDR3 sequence (DNA): TGCGCCAGCAGCCGAACGCTAGCGGTGAACACCGGGGAGCTGTTTTTT. This encodes CASSRTLAVNTGELFF.

V is TRBV15 and J is TRBJ2-7; 9 nucleotides match TRBD1. The germline CDR1 and CDR2 sequences are LNHNV and YYDKDF (reference sequence). The CDR3 totals 14 residues. Trimming at V came to 0 bases and at J to 4 bases, leaving 1 base not matched to a gene. This chain's CDR3 is CATSRDGTGYEQYF. In DNA form, the CDR3 reads TGTGCCACCAGCAGAGATGGGACAGGGTACGAGCAGTACTTC.

This clone was seen a few times. The chain couples TRBV5-6 to TRBJ2-5; 9 bases agree with TRBD1. V lost 0 bases and J lost 5; bases outside the gene matches: 8. Germline values: CDR1 SGHDT, CDR2 YYEEEE. The CDR3 runs to 16 residues. CDR3 in amino acids: CASSLGRDRVGETQYF. CDR3 bases: TGTGCCAGCAGCTTGGGCCGGGACAGGGTAGGGGAGACCCAGTACTTC.

J is TRBJ1-2 and V is TRBV5-4, with TRBD1 matching over 7 bases. V dropped 0 bases and J dropped 3; count of bases not matched to a gene: 8. There are 16 residues in the CDR3. The germline V gene encodes CDR1 SGHNT and CDR2 YYREEE (reference sequence). CDR3 sequence: CASSLEWGQQDYGYTF. CDR3 nucleotides: TGTGCCAGCAGCTTGGAATGGGGACAGCAAGACTATGGCTACACCTTC. Full variable domain (rest looked up from reference TRBV5-4 and TRBJ1-2): ETGVTQSPTHLIKTRGQQVTLRCSSQSGHNTVSWYQQALGQGPQFIFQYYREEENGRGNFPPRFSGLQFPNYSSELNVNALELDDSALYLCASSLEWGQQDYGYTFGSGTRLTVV.

This clone was picked up one time. CDR3 in amino acids: CASSLAWDSYYEQYF. Written as DNA, the CDR3 is TGTGCCAGCAGCTTAGCCTGGGACAGTTACTACGAGCAGTACTTC. The rearrangement joins TRBV7-2 to TRBJ2-7, with 7 nucleotides matching TRBD1. Germline CDR1 reads SGHTA; CDR2 reads FQGNSA. V was clipped by 0 bases and J by 3 bases; unmatched bases: 5. The CDR3 loop spans 15 amino acids.

The V and J genes are TRBV5-1 and TRBJ2-5; 11 nucleotides agree with TRBD2. The CDR3 spans 18 residues. Germline CDR1 SGHRS, CDR2 YFSETQ. V lost 1 base and J lost 5; bases outside the gene matches: 13. Here the CDR3 DNA reads TGCGCCAGCAGCTTGAGGTTCGACCTTAGCGGGGGGGCGGAGACCCAGTACTTC. Its translation is CASSLRFDLSGGAETQYF.

This chain uses TRBV19 with TRBJ1-2; D not resolved. Germline V lookup: CDR1 LNHDA, CDR2 SQIVND (reference sequence). V was trimmed by 1 base and J by 2 bases, leaving 8 bases between them. The CDR3 is 14 amino acids. In nucleotides, the CDR3 is TGTGCCAGTAGTATAGGTACCGCGAACTATGGCTACACCTTC. Its protein is CASSIGTANYGYTF.

The chain uses TRBV11-1 and TRBJ2-7; D call uncertain. The CDR3 sequence is 14 residues long. V shed 5 bases and J shed 6 bases, with 17 bases lying between them. Germline assignment: CDR1 SGHAT and CDR2 FQDESV (reference sequence). The chain's CDR3 is CASSPSPARPEQYF. CDR3 nucleotides: TGTGCCAGCAGCCCCTCCCCAGCCAGGCCCGAGCAGTACTTC. Full variable domain (remainder filled in from reference TRBV11-1 and TRBJ2-7): EAEVAQSPRYKITEKSQAVAFWCDPISGHATLYWYRQILGQGPELLVQFQDESVVDDSQLPKDRFSAERLKGVDSTLKIQPAELGDSAMYLCASSPSPARPEQYFGPGTRLTVT.